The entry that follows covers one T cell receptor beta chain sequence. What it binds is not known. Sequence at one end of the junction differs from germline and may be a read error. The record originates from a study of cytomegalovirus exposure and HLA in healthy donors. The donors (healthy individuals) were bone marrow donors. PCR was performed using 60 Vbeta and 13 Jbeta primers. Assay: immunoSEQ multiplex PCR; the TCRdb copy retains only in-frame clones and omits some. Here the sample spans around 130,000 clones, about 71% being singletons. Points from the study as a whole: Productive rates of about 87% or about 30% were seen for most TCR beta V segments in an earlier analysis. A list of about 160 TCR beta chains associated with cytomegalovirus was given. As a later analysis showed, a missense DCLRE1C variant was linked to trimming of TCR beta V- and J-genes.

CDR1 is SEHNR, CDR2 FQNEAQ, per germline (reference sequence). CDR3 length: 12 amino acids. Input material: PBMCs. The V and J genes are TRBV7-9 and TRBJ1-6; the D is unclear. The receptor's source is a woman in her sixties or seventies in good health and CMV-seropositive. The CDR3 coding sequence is TGTTCCAGCAGTTACTTAAATTCACCCCTCCACTTT. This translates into CSSSYLNSPLHF.